A selection of T cell receptor beta chains follows, all from one sample in a study of blood T cell repertoires in COVID-19. The repertoire was sequenced with immunoSEQ multiplex PCR; TCRdb's copy has only in-frame clones and lacks some. Of 96,000 or so clones listed, more than 70% were seen once; the top ten hold 2.9%. Sequencing used peripheral blood. The receptor set was obtained from a woman of 80 years or more with acute or convalescent COVID-19. Each CDR3 is given with its conserved first and last residue. Each record gives: J gene, V gene, CDR3 protein.

TRBJ2-7 TRBV7-2 CASSLARQRGEPDAYEQYF
TRBJ1-5 TRBV7-6 CASSLGDIQPQHF
TRBJ2-7 TRBV27 CASSFGTDYEQYF
TRBJ2-1 TRBV9 CASSLRDYSNEQFF
TRBJ2-1 TRBV5-5 CASSLRTLGGLAGNNEQFF
TRBJ1-1 TRBV2 CASSRTEVEAFF
TRBJ2-5 TRBV5-6 CASSFWGLQETQYF
TRBJ1-5 TRBV9 CASSPHGDRDGSNQPQHF
TRBJ2-2 TRBV6-4 CASSRDRATGELFF
TRBJ2-7 TRBV7-9 CASSPGTVSYEQYF
TRBJ2-1 TRBV5-1 CASSPAGGDEQFF
TRBJ1-2 TRBV5-6 CASSLGPGKAYGYTF
TRBJ2-2 TRBV5-4 CASSLPPGGNTGELFF
TRBJ2-6 TRBV7-2 CASSTGQGAGSGANVLTF
TRBJ2-1 TRBV24-1 CATSTISAGGSYNEQFF
TRBJ2-3 TRBV5-1 CASSYNGLGSADTQYF
TRBJ2-1 TRBV28 CASSLYPLTSGLMGIEQFF
TRBJ1-4 TRBV6-1 CASSDFRAGTNEKLFF
TRBJ2-7 TRBV2 CASSEGGPYEQYF
TRBJ1-2 TRBV12-3/TRBV12-4 CASSLDLLYGYTF
TRBJ2-1 TRBV7-2 CASSLARDIDRGRYEQFF
TRBJ2-1 TRBV20-1 CSVPAYNEQFF
TRBJ1-6 TRBV5-8 CASSLGRENSPLHF
TRBJ2-1 TRBV10-3 CAISDPLARKTYNEQFF
TRBJ2-2 TRBV7-9 CASSRDRVNTGELFF
TRBJ2-1 TRBV6-5 CASSYFDRGVVEQFF
TRBJ2-3 TRBV7-2 CASSLAITSGIPPDTQYF
TRBJ1-2 TRBV5-4 CASSSDRVVNYGYTF
TRBJ2-1 TRBV4-1 CASSQEGGSLINEQFF
TRBJ2-3 TRBV9 CASSVIGRATDTQYF
TRBJ1-1 TRBV6-5 CASGPLAQNTEAFF
TRBJ1-4 TRBV4-1 CASSQDGLGGEKLFF
TRBJ2-1 TRBV11-2 CASSRDRDDEQFF
TRBJ2-1 TRBV10-3 CAISDLGSSGSSYNEQFF
TRBJ1-6 TRBV7-2 CASSGRVAGGNSPLHF